These 27 T cell receptor beta chains originate from one sample sequenced in a study of CD8 T cells in ankylosing spondylitis. Overall study results and limits: Typical of ankylosing spondylitis blood, it appeared, was a TCR beta motif of seven to nine highly homologous variants.

TCRdb recomputed calls from the 5' RACE reads with MiXCR, one row per CDR3 protein. The sample shows under 250,000 distinct CDR3 sequences, about 7.3% of them seen only once. For these TCRs, the target antigens are not known. Sequences were obtained from blood, either unsorted or a sorted T cell fraction (not recorded which). The receptors come from a male donor with ankylosing spondylitis.

This clonotype was seen ten or more times. The rearrangement uses TRBV28 and TRBJ2-7; D unresolved. Between the trimmed V and J ends, which lost 8 bases and 0 bases, there was a span of 11 bases. CDR1 and CDR2 (germline): MDHEN, SYDVKM. This CDR3 spans 13 amino acids. The CDR3 spells CASGEINSYEQYF. The CDR3 nucleotides are TGTGCCAGCGGCGAGATCAACTCCTACGAGCAGTACTTC.

This clonotype was picked up many times. The chain joins TRBV5-1 to TRBJ1-6; D is undetermined. The germline V gene has CDR1 SGHRS and CDR2 YFSETQ. The CDR3 contains 14 residues. Trimming pared 0 bases from V and 7 bases from J, leaving 8 bases between. The CDR3 sequence: CASSLEGRNSPLHF. In DNA, the CDR3 is TGCGCCAGCAGCTTGGAGGGAAGGAATTCACCCCTCCACTTT.

This clonotype turned up a few times. The chain combines TRBV7-8 with TRBJ1-4; maybe TRBD1 (5 bases). The CDR3 runs to 15 residues. In germline, CDR1 is SGHVS, CDR2 FQNEAQ. V shed 3 bases and J shed 3 bases, with 11 bases lying between them. CDR3 DNA sequence: TGTGCCAGCAGCTTGGACGGACAACCTAATGAAAAACTGTTTTTT. This codes for CASSLDGQPNEKLFF.

This clonotype came up many times. V is TRBV4-3 and J is TRBJ1-5; 10 nucleotides line up with TRBD1. CDR3 size: 16 residues. V shed 4 bases, J shed 2 bases, and the junction held 5 bases outside the gene matches. CDR1 and CDR2 (germline): LGHNA, YSLEER. The CDR3 spells CASSPGTGVGNQPQHF. The CDR3, as DNA: TGCGCCAGCAGCCCCGGGACAGGGGTTGGCAATCAGCCCCAGCATTTT.

This clonotype has at least ten counts. The chain joins TRBV7-6 to TRBJ1-1; TRBD1 might be the D (5 bases). V was cut by 2 bases and J by 5 bases, with 15 bases left in between. This CDR3 region has 15 residues. Germline V gene data show CDR1 as SGHVS and CDR2 as FNYEAQ. CDR3 coding DNA: TGTGCCAGCAGCTTATCTCCGCAGGGCGGGACTGAAGCTTTCTTT. The encoded protein is CASSLSPQGGTEAFF.

There are many counts of this clonotype. V gene TRBV7-2 combines with J gene TRBJ2-7; a weak D match, TRBD2 (5 bases). Trimming stripped 5 bases from V and 4 bases from J, with 15 bases between. The V gene's germline CDR1 is SGHTA and CDR2 FQGNSA. This CDR3 is built from 14 residues. As DNA, the CDR3 is TGTGCCAGCAGCCATCGGGATTCGCTTTACGAGCAGTACTTC. Its translation: CASSHRDSLYEQYF. Combining the CDR3 with reference TRBV7-2 and TRBJ2-7 gives the whole variable domain GAGVSQSPSNKVTEKGKDVELRCDPISGHTALYWYRQSLGQGLEFLIYFQGNSAPDKSGLPSDRFSAERTGGSVSTLTIQRTQQEDSAVYLCASSHRDSLYEQYFGPGTRLTVT.

This clonotype was counted only a few times. This rearrangement joins TRBV4-3 to TRBJ2-1; no definite D call. Germline CDR1 is LGHNA and CDR2 is YSLEER. V dropped 0 bases and J dropped 3 bases, with 12 bases sitting between them. This CDR3 is 16 amino acids long. The CDR3 sequence: CASSQDRDRSYNEQFF. CDR3 nucleotide sequence: TGCGCCAGCAGCCAAGATCGTGATCGGAGCTACAATGAGCAGTTCTTC.

Ten or more counts support this clonotype. This chain uses TRBV7-6 with TRBJ2-7; D uncertain. There are 14 residues in the CDR3. Trimming took 1 base from V and 3 from J, leaving 10 bases between them. Germline V CDR1 and CDR2: SGHVS, FNYEAQ. The CDR3, as DNA: TGTGCCAGCAGCTTAGGAGCTGAGTACTACGAGCAGTACTTC. Translated, it gives CASSLGAEYYEQYF. Complete variable domain (other parts from reference TRBV7-6 and TRBJ2-7): GAGVSQSPRYKVTKRGQDVALRCDPISGHVSLYWYRQALGQGPEFLTYFNYEAQQDKSGLPNDRFSAERPEGSISTLTIQRTEQRDSAMYRCASSLGAEYYEQYFGPGTRLTVT.

This clonotype was observed at least ten times. The chain carries TRBV2 and TRBJ2-3; D gene uncertain. Germline V gene data show CDR1 as SNHLY and CDR2 as FYNNEI. CDR3 length: 11 residues. The V gene lost 11 bases and the J gene lost 8 bases, with 14 bases spanning the gap. The CDR3 nucleotides are TGTGCCCCGAACTTAGGACCTACGCAGTATTTT. This encodes CAPNLGPTQYF.

This clonotype turned up a few times. CDR3 sequence: CASSRDWAYNEQFF. CDR3 coding DNA: TGTGCCAGTAGCCGGGACTGGGCCTACAATGAGCAGTTCTTC. The chain has TRBV19 and TRBJ2-1, with D possibly matching TRBD2 (6 bases). The CDR3 runs to 14 residues. V was trimmed by 6 bases and J by 2 bases, leaving 11 bases between them. Germline V CDR1 and CDR2: LNHDA, SQIVND (reference sequence).

The sample holds a few counts of this clonotype. The chain recombines TRBV24-1 with TRBJ2-5, with 9 positions matching TRBD1. Unmatched junction bases numbered 7, after V lost 4 bases and J lost 5 bases. This CDR3 contains 15 residues. Germline V CDR1 and CDR2: KGHDR, SFDVKD. DNA for the CDR3: TGTGCCACCAGTGACTGGGGACAGGGAGAGGAGACCCAGTACTTC. Protein product: CATSDWGQGEETQYF.

In this sample, this clonotype turned up many times. At one boundary the junction diverges from the germline segment, which might be a read error. The chain recombines TRBV7-7 with TRBJ2-1; 7 nucleotides agree with TRBD1. CDR3 length equals 15 residues. Germline V CDR1 and CDR2: SSHAT, FNYEAQ (reference sequence). The CDR3 coding sequence is TGTGCTAGCAGCCCCCGGGACAGCTCCTACAATGAGCAGTTCTTC. This gives the protein CASSPRDSSYNEQFF.

This clonotype has ten or more counts. The V call is TRBV29-1, the J call TRBJ2-7; 7 nucleotides match TRBD2. The CDR3 contains 13 residues. Looked up from germline, CDR1 is SQVTM and CDR2 is ANQGSEA. J lost 2 bases, V lost 1 base, and 2 bases had no gene match. In DNA, the CDR3 is TGCAGCGTTGAAGCGGGAGGAGCCTACGAGCAGTACTTC. This encodes CSVEAGGAYEQYF.

V gene TRBV20-1 combines with J gene TRBJ1-2; unclear D gene. CDR3 length equals 11 residues. Deletions cut 6 bases from V and 4 bases from J, with 9 bases between. In germline, CDR1 is DFQATT, CDR2 SNEGSKA (reference sequence). CDR3 DNA: TGCAGTGCCCATGGACCCTATGGCTACACCTTC. Its translation is CSAHGPYGYTF.

This clonotype was found a few times. V is TRBV6-1 and J is TRBJ1-2; D might be TRBD1 (6 bases). CDR1 is MNHNS, CDR2 SASEGT, per germline. V lost 5 bases to trimming and J lost 4 bases, with 20 bases between them. CDR3 length: 16 amino acids. The CDR3 bases are TGTGCCAGCAGTCTTTCGAACAGGGACGGCGGCTATGGCTACACCTTC. It yields the protein CASSLSNRDGGYGYTF.

Ten or more counts support this clonotype. The chain has TRBV9 and TRBJ2-1, with 11 bases fitting TRBD1. The CDR3 loop spans 15 amino acids. CDR1 is SGDLS and CDR2 is YYNGEE in the germline V gene. V lost 0 bases and J lost 6; bases outside the gene matches: 2. Here the CDR3 DNA reads TGTGCCAGCAGCGTAGGAGGGACAGGGGGCAATGAGCAGTTCTTC. It translates to CASSVGGTGGNEQFF.

This clonotype was seen repeatedly, ten times or more. V is TRBV5-1 and J is TRBJ1-1; D possibly corresponds to TRBD1 (6 bases). V lost 4 bases and J lost 2, with 24 bases in between. Per the germline V gene, CDR1 is SGHRS and CDR2 is YFSETQ. CDR3 length equals 18 residues. The CDR3 loop is CASSPSGTRYGTNTEAFF. DNA for the CDR3: TGCGCCAGCAGCCCCTCCGGGACACGCTATGGTACCAACACTGAAGCTTTCTTT.

This clonotype showed up many times. A junction boundary mismatches the germline segment, possibly from a read error. The rearrangement links TRBV7-7 to TRBJ2-1; the D is unclear. The CDR3 consists of 14 residues. Germline CDR1 SSHAT, CDR2 FNYEAQ (reference sequence). In nucleotides, the CDR3 is TGTGCTAGCAGCTTAAGTCGGTCCTACAATGAGCAGTTCTTC. Protein: CASSLSRSYNEQFF.

Only a few counts were recorded for this clonotype. The V call is TRBV2, the J call TRBJ2-7; D gene ambiguous. This CDR3 region has 15 residues. In germline, CDR1 is SNHLY, CDR2 FYNNEI. V was shortened by 1 base and J by 0 bases, with 10 bases between the two germline ends. CDR3 sequence (DNA): TGTGCCAGCAGTGAAGTCCGGCTGCACTCCTACGAGCAGTACTTC. Translated: CASSEVRLHSYEQYF.

V usage is TRBV14 and J usage is TRBJ2-3; tentatively, D is TRBD2 (5 bases). V shed 4 bases and J shed 0 bases, with 11 bases lying between them. Germline assignment: CDR1 SGHDN and CDR2 FVKESK. CDR3 size: 15 residues. CDR3 DNA: TGTGCCAGCAGCCCCTCCGGGGTGAGCACAGATACGCAGTATTTT. Its protein is CASSPSGVSTDTQYF.

J is TRBJ2-1 and V is TRBV6-6, with 7 nucleotides matching TRBD1. Germline V lookup: CDR1 MNHNY, CDR2 SVGAGI (reference sequence). The junction had 19 bases not matched to a gene; V was cut back by 10 bases and J by 4 bases. The CDR3 loop spans 17 amino acids. The CDR3 DNA is TGTGCCACCAACCTGTTGGAGTCAGGGGGAACTTACAATGAGCAGTTCTTC. This codes for CATNLLESGGTYNEQFF.

This clonotype was counted many times. The CDR3 loop reads CASRLSGYSSYEQYF. In DNA form, the CDR3 reads TGTGCCAGCAGACTGAGCGGGTATTCCTCCTACGAGCAGTACTTC. V and J are TRBV28 and TRBJ2-7; maybe TRBD2 (6 bases). The germline gives CDR1 MDHEN, CDR2 SYDVKM. This CDR3 spans 15 amino acids. The V and J ends lost 6 bases and 0 bases respectively, with 15 bases between them.

This clonotype has a count of ten or more. The CDR3 is CASSFTGGLGETQYF. The CDR3 DNA sequence: TGTGCCAGCAGTTTTACAGGGGGCTTAGGAGAGACCCAGTACTTC. The genes are TRBV28 and TRBJ2-5, with 9 bases fitting TRBD1. Trimming took 3 bases from V and 4 from J; bases not matched to a gene: 6. The CDR3 is 15 residues long. Germline lookup yields CDR1 MDHEN and CDR2 SYDVKM.

This clonotype was seen ten or more times. The rearrangement uses TRBV5-1 and TRBJ2-1; D gene unclear. This CDR3 contains 15 residues. From germline, CDR1 is SGHRS and CDR2 YFSETQ. Trimming pared 0 bases from V and 5 bases from J, leaving 12 bases between. The CDR3 sequence is CASSLGWAFNNEQFF. The DNA for the CDR3 is TGCGCCAGCAGCTTGGGATGGGCCTTCAACAATGAGCAGTTCTTC. The full variable domain, in which reference TRBV5-1 and TRBJ2-1 provide the parts outside the CDR3, is KAGVTQTPRYLIKTRGQQVTLSCSPISGHRSVSWYQQTPGQGLQFLFEYFSETQRNKGNFPGRFSGRQFSNSRSEMNVSTLELGDSALYLCASSLGWAFNNEQFFGPGTRLTVL.

This clonotype occurred many times. The chain recombines TRBV6-5 with TRBJ2-2, with D hard to call. The V gene's germline CDR1 is MNHEY and CDR2 SVGAGI. The germline V and J ends were trimmed by 6 bases and 1 base, with 15 bases remaining between them. The CDR3 is 16 residues long. In DNA, the CDR3 is TGTGCCAGCAGCTTTACTGATCCGGAGAACACCGGGGAGCTGTTTTTT. Translating gives CASSFTDPENTGELFF.

This clonotype was detected a few times. This chain links TRBV19 with TRBJ1-5; 7 nucleotides agree with TRBD1. V shed 6 bases and J 6 bases; nucleotides not matched to a gene: 8. CDR3 length: 14 amino acids. Germline V CDR1 and CDR2: LNHDA, SQIVND (reference sequence). This chain's CDR3 is CASSDRDYGQPQHF. The DNA of the CDR3 is TGTGCCAGTAGCGACAGGGATTATGGTCAGCCCCAGCATTTT.

This clonotype came up many times. This chain uses TRBV7-9 with TRBJ2-7; D is unclear. V dropped 3 bases and J dropped 6 bases, with 12 bases sitting between them. There are 13 residues in the CDR3. Germline CDR1 is SEHNR and CDR2 is FQNEAQ (reference sequence). CDR3 coding DNA: TGTGCCAGCAGCTTGAGCAACGGCGCCGAGCAGTACTTC. It is translated as CASSLSNGAEQYF.